The rows below give T cell receptor beta chains drawn from one sample of a study of post-analysis software for immune sequencing data. TCRdb reprocessed the PCR reads with MiXCR, giving one entry per CDR3 protein. This table has 500,000 to 600,000 distinct CDR3 sequences, around 44% appearing once. The specimen sequenced was blood. These receptors were taken from a girl between 10 and 17 years old with multiple sclerosis. Both conserved end residues are part of each CDR3. Fields, in order: clone size, V gene, J gene, D gene, CDR3 DNA, CDR3 protein. The D gene is left open where the match is weak. Clone size appears in some rows only: once, few, many, or a class for an expanded clone.

clone_size: -
v_call: TRBV3-1
j_call: TRBJ2-3
d_call: TRBD2
cdr3_nt: TGTGCCAGCAGCCAAGGGGCGGGGGACGCCACAGATACGCAGTATTTT
cdr3_aa: CASSQGAGDATDTQYF

clone_size: -
v_call: TRBV4-2
j_call: TRBJ2-5
d_call: -
cdr3_nt: TGTGCCAGCAGCCAAGAAAAAGACAGAGAGACCCAGTACTTC
cdr3_aa: CASSQEKDRETQYF

clone_size: -
v_call: TRBV28
j_call: TRBJ2-5
d_call: -
cdr3_nt: TGTGCCAGCAGTTACTCCAGGGTAGGGTACCAAGAGACCCAGTACTTC
cdr3_aa: CASSYSRVGYQETQYF

clone_size: few
v_call: TRBV2
j_call: TRBJ2-7
d_call: -
cdr3_nt: TGTGCCAGCATCCCGCCAGGGAGGTACGAGCAGTACTTC
cdr3_aa: CASIPPGRYEQYF

clone_size: -
v_call: TRBV5-5
j_call: TRBJ2-1
d_call: -
cdr3_nt: TGTGCCAGCAGCTTGGAAGGAGCGAAGAGCTCCTACAATGAGCAGTTCTTC
cdr3_aa: CASSLEGAKSSYNEQFF

clone_size: -
v_call: TRBV5-1
j_call: TRBJ2-3
d_call: -
cdr3_nt: TGCGCCAGCGGCCCCCTGGGGAGCAAAGGGGATACGCAGTATTTT
cdr3_aa: CASGPLGSKGDTQYF

clone_size: few
v_call: TRBV10-2
j_call: TRBJ2-1
d_call: TRBD2
cdr3_nt: TGCGCCAGCAGAATCGGGGGGTCTCGGAATGAGCAGTTCTTC
cdr3_aa: CASRIGGSRNEQFF

clone_size: -
v_call: TRBV13
j_call: TRBJ2-7
d_call: TRBD2
cdr3_nt: TGTGCCAGCAGCTCCACAGGGGTAGCGGGAGGGCCTTCCTACGAGCAGTACTTC
cdr3_aa: CASSSTGVAGGPSYEQYF

clone_size: -
v_call: TRBV11-3
j_call: TRBJ2-1
d_call: -
cdr3_nt: TGTGCCAGCAGGCCCACAGGGAGCAATGAGCAGTTCTTC
cdr3_aa: CASRPTGSNEQFF

clone_size: -
v_call: TRBV3-1
j_call: TRBJ2-1
d_call: -
cdr3_nt: TGTGCCAGCAGCCCAGCCAGGGAAAAGCAGTTCTTC
cdr3_aa: CASSPAREKQFF

clone_size: few
v_call: TRBV7-8
j_call: TRBJ2-5
d_call: TRBD2
cdr3_nt: TGTGCCAGCAGCTTACGACTAGCGGGGCTCTCGGTGGAGACCCAGTACTTC
cdr3_aa: CASSLRLAGLSVETQYF

clone_size: -
v_call: TRBV6-5
j_call: TRBJ2-7
d_call: -
cdr3_nt: TGTGCCAGCAGAAACAGAGAGGGCTACGAGCAGTACTTC
cdr3_aa: CASRNREGYEQYF

clone_size: -
v_call: TRBV20-1
j_call: TRBJ1-2
d_call: -
cdr3_nt: TGCAGTGCGCACACAGGGACCTATGGCTACACCTTC
cdr3_aa: CSAHTGTYGYTF

clone_size: few
v_call: TRBV12-3/TRBV12-4
j_call: TRBJ2-3
d_call: -
cdr3_nt: TGTGCCAGCAGTAACCGGGGGAGTGAAGAAACAGATACGCAGTATTTT
cdr3_aa: CASSNRGSEETDTQYF

clone_size: few
v_call: TRBV5-6
j_call: TRBJ2-7
d_call: TRBD2
cdr3_nt: TGTGCCAGCAGCTTCGGACTAGCGAGTCCCGAGCAGTACTTC
cdr3_aa: CASSFGLASPEQYF

clone_size: few
v_call: TRBV11-1
j_call: TRBJ2-1
d_call: -
cdr3_nt: TGTGCCAGCAGCTTGCGGCAGGGCGATAGCGATGAGCAGTTCTTC
cdr3_aa: CASSLRQGDSDEQFF

clone_size: -
v_call: TRBV10-3
j_call: TRBJ1-1
d_call: -
cdr3_nt: TGTGCCATCACCGTGCAGGGTGACACTGAAGCTTTCTTT
cdr3_aa: CAITVQGDTEAFF

clone_size: -
v_call: TRBV12-3/TRBV12-4
j_call: TRBJ1-5
d_call: TRBD1
cdr3_nt: TGTGCCAGCAGTAAGACAGGGGGCCCCGGGAGGCCCCAGCATTTT
cdr3_aa: CASSKTGGPGRPQHF

clone_size: many
v_call: TRBV5-5
j_call: TRBJ2-3
d_call: -
cdr3_nt: TGTGCCAGCAGCCTACAGGGCAATACGCAGTATTTT
cdr3_aa: CASSLQGNTQYF

clone_size: -
v_call: TRBV24-1
j_call: TRBJ2-5
d_call: TRBD1
cdr3_nt: TGTGCCACCAGTGACCGAGACAGGGGGCTCCAAGAGACCCAGTACTTC
cdr3_aa: CATSDRDRGLQETQYF

clone_size: few
v_call: TRBV6-2/TRBV6-3
j_call: TRBJ2-3
d_call: TRBD1
cdr3_nt: TGTGCCAGCAGTTTGGACAGGGTTGATGATTCAGATACGCAGTATTTT
cdr3_aa: CASSLDRVDDSDTQYF

clone_size: few
v_call: TRBV4-2
j_call: TRBJ2-3
d_call: TRBD2
cdr3_nt: TGTGCCAGCAGCCAAACCGGGGGGGCTTCAGATACGCAGTATTTT
cdr3_aa: CASSQTGGASDTQYF

clone_size: few
v_call: TRBV20-1
j_call: TRBJ2-5
d_call: -
cdr3_nt: TGCAGTGCTAGAGGGGGGGACAGATTAGAGACCCAGTACTTC
cdr3_aa: CSARGGDRLETQYF

clone_size: few
v_call: TRBV5-1
j_call: TRBJ1-2
d_call: -
cdr3_nt: TGCGCCAGCAGCTTGATCCAGGGAGGGTTTGATGGCTACACCTTC
cdr3_aa: CASSLIQGGFDGYTF

clone_size: few
v_call: TRBV6-6
j_call: TRBJ2-7
d_call: -
cdr3_nt: TGTGCCAGCAGTTGGGCAGGGAGCAACGAGCAGTACTTC
cdr3_aa: CASSWAGSNEQYF

clone_size: few
v_call: TRBV20-1
j_call: TRBJ1-5
d_call: TRBD1
cdr3_nt: TGCAGTGCTAGCCCGGACAGGTTTTGGCCCCAGCATTTT
cdr3_aa: CSASPDRFWPQHF

clone_size: few
v_call: TRBV28
j_call: TRBJ2-1
d_call: -
cdr3_nt: TGTGCCAGCAGTTTGTTTCCGGCCTCCAGCTCCTACAATGAGCAGTTCTTC
cdr3_aa: CASSLFPASSSYNEQFF

clone_size: few
v_call: TRBV10-3
j_call: TRBJ2-1
d_call: -
cdr3_nt: TGTGCCATCAGTGAGCCGGGGCGGGGCAATGAGCAGTTCTTC
cdr3_aa: CAISEPGRGNEQFF

clone_size: few
v_call: TRBV2
j_call: TRBJ2-1
d_call: TRBD1
cdr3_nt: TGTGCCAGCAGTGAAGCGCTTTGGGGACAGGGTTCCTACAATGAGCAGTTCTTC
cdr3_aa: CASSEALWGQGSYNEQFF

clone_size: few
v_call: TRBV12-3/TRBV12-4
j_call: TRBJ2-6
d_call: -
cdr3_nt: TGTGCCAGCAGTCGAGACAACTCTGGGGCCAACGTCCTGACTTTC
cdr3_aa: CASSRDNSGANVLTF

clone_size: few
v_call: TRBV12-3/TRBV12-4
j_call: TRBJ2-3
d_call: -
cdr3_nt: TGTGCCAGCAGCCGGGAGTTTCTCACAGATACGCAGTATTTT
cdr3_aa: CASSREFLTDTQYF

clone_size: -
v_call: TRBV12-3/TRBV12-4
j_call: TRBJ1-2
d_call: -
cdr3_nt: TGTGCCAGCAGTTTGGGTCAGAATAATGGCTACACCTTC
cdr3_aa: CASSLGQNNGYTF

clone_size: -
v_call: TRBV12-3/TRBV12-4
j_call: TRBJ1-1
d_call: -
cdr3_nt: TGTGCCAGCCCCACACACGGTGATTGCACAAACACTGAAGCTTTCTTT
cdr3_aa: CASPTHGDCTNTEAFF

clone_size: -
v_call: TRBV10-3
j_call: TRBJ2-3
d_call: -
cdr3_nt: TGTGCCACCAGCACGGCGCCCACAGATACGCAGTATTTT
cdr3_aa: CATSTAPTDTQYF

clone_size: few
v_call: TRBV20-1
j_call: TRBJ2-7
d_call: -
cdr3_nt: TGCAGTGCTAGATACGAGCAGTACTTC
cdr3_aa: CSARYEQYF

clone_size: few
v_call: TRBV7-9
j_call: TRBJ2-5
d_call: -
cdr3_nt: TGTGCCAGCAGTTTGGGACCGCGAAACCAAGAGACCCAGTACTTC
cdr3_aa: CASSLGPRNQETQYF

clone_size: -
v_call: TRBV5-1
j_call: TRBJ1-1
d_call: TRBD1
cdr3_nt: TGCGCCAGCAGCACGGGACAGGGGAACACTGAAGCTTTCTTT
cdr3_aa: CASSTGQGNTEAFF

clone_size: -
v_call: TRBV7-9
j_call: TRBJ1-2
d_call: TRBD1
cdr3_nt: TGTGCCAGCGGTAGGACCTGGACAGGGCCAGGGCTCTATGGCTACACCTTC
cdr3_aa: CASGRTWTGPGLYGYTF

clone_size: -
v_call: TRBV12-3/TRBV12-4
j_call: TRBJ1-5
d_call: TRBD1
cdr3_nt: TGTGCTAGCAGTATCCTTACAGGGGCGGGTAGCAATCAGCCCCAGCATTTT
cdr3_aa: CASSILTGAGSNQPQHF

clone_size: -
v_call: TRBV20-1
j_call: TRBJ1-4
d_call: -
cdr3_nt: TGCAGTGCTAGAGGTATCGGAAGGGACGTTATAAAACTGTTTTTT
cdr3_aa: CSARGIGRDVIKLFF

clone_size: few
v_call: TRBV6-6
j_call: TRBJ1-4
d_call: -
cdr3_nt: TGTGCCAGCAGTTACTCAGGAGGCCCGAATGAAAAACTGTTTTTT
cdr3_aa: CASSYSGGPNEKLFF